This TCR beta chain came from a study of blood T cell repertoires in COVID-19 (dated by TCRdb to between 2020 and 2021). In the study overall: The collaborator samples originated in the United States, Italy and Spain and spanned the acute and convalescent phases of COVID-19. The prospective study material was composed of cDNA or gDNA derived from T cells, B-cell-depleted T cells, or PBMCs. Subjects who had been exposed to COVID-19, were actively infected with it, or had recovered from it provided the deeply sampled blood TCRbeta repertoires that made up the dataset. The repertoires were released in a freely available public database intended as a resource for research on the immune response to SARS-CoV-2. Samples were obtained from the ongoing ImmuneRACE study (first 160 participants) and from approximately 1,200 subjects provided by 6 global collaborators. Sample metadata almost always included a de-identified subject ID, COVID-19 status, age in years and sex. HLA class I and class II types, where available, came from metadata supplied by the sample provider rather than from assay-based typing.

To note about this clone: No cognate antigen has been identified for it. Base qualities were left out, and no much larger clone turns up one base away.

V is pared back by 0 bases and J by 2 bases, with 10 bases lying between the germline termini. The CDR3 sequence holds 15 residues, the cysteine and phenylalanine included. The entry retains the CDR3 DNA only, 45 bases that are in frame from base 1. CDR1 is given as SGHAT and CDR2 as FQNNGV, both from the germline V gene. Each collaborating institution followed its own protocols to collect whole blood in K2EDTA tubes. For TCRbeta analysis, collaborators shipped samples as frozen whole blood, isolated PBMCs, or DNA extracted from either of those sample types. The immunoSEQ Assay, a bias-controlled multiplex PCR, was used to amplify TCRbeta CDR3 regions from genomic DNA. The authors' analysis ran thus. Nucleated cell counts per sample were estimated from amplification of reference gene primers within the assay. To quantify the absolute abundance of each unique TCRbeta CDR3 rearrangement, sequence reads were collapsed and filtered. For each sample, productive Simpson clonality was calculated by taking the square root of Simpson's diversity index across productive rearrangements. TCRdb took over this immuneACCESS table, retaining in-frame rearrangements with V and J assigned. Such tables are incomplete; in checked studies, under half of the missing clones stem from an unresolved V gene, and the remainder is unexplained. The V and J calls and clone size come from that table; D and trimming were worked out from the DNA. The sample table shows approximately 85,000 clones, and 92% are seen once. 6.3% of the sample is taken by the ten largest.

What the study reported, not specific to this receptor: How much clinical and demographic metadata was included differed by source and by participant, and the metadata was provided uncurated.

The sequence links TRBV11-2 to TRBJ1-1; TRBD1 could be the D gene, as 5 bases match. The source material was peripheral blood. The sequence came from a woman aged 60-70 years with active COVID-19. CDR3 region: CASSLEPGQNTEAFF. Here is the DNA: TGTGCCAGCAGCTTAGAGCCAGGACAAAACACTGAAGCTTTCTTT.